This T cell receptor (beta chain) was observed in a study of T cells in Graves' hyperthyroidism and ophthalmopathy. Study overall: Peripheral blood was collected at initial diagnosis, before any treatment.

TCR beta CDR3 sequences were amplified from RNA transcripts. Carried out on the TCR CDR3, a first-round RT-PCR used the HTBI primer set. Each CDR3 protein is one row after TCRdb ran MiXCR on the multiplex PCR reads. The table records 95,000 to 110,000 distinct CDR3 sequences, roughly 47% of them present only once. CDR3 size: 14 residues. V dropped 5 bases and J dropped 3; count of bases not matched to a gene: 4. The germline gives CDR1 SGHVS, CDR2 FQNEAQ. The sequenced sample was blood. V usage is TRBV7-8 and J usage is TRBJ2-7; TRBD1 matches at 10 bases. The source of this sequence is a man aged 35-49 years with Graves' hyperthyroidism. The CDR3, as DNA: TGTGCCAGCAGCATGGGACAGGGGTTCTACGAGCAGTACTTC. This translates into CASSMGQGFYEQYF.